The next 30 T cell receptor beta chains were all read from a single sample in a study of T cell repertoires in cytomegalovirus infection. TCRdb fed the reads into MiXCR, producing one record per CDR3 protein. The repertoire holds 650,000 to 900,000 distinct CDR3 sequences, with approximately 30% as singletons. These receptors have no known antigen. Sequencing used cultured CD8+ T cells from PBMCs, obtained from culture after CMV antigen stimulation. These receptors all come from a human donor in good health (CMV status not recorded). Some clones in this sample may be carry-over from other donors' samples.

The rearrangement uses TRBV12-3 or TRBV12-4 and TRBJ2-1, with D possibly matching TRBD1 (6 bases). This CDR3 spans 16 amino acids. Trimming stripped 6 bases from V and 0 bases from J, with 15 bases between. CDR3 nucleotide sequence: TGTGCCAGCAGCCTACAGGGACCCATCTCCTACAATGAGCAGTTCTTC. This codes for CASSLQGPISYNEQFF.

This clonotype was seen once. The CDR3: CASSSVPGQGAQDYGYTF. As DNA, the CDR3 is TGTGCCAGCAGCTCCGTCCCGGGACAGGGGGCGCAGGACTATGGCTACACCTTC. The V call is TRBV11-3, the J call TRBJ1-2, with 12 bases fitting TRBD1. This CDR3 comprises 18 residues. CDR1 is SGHNT and CDR2 is YENEEA in the germline V gene. V gave up 4 bases and J gave up 3 bases; unmatched junction bases: 12.

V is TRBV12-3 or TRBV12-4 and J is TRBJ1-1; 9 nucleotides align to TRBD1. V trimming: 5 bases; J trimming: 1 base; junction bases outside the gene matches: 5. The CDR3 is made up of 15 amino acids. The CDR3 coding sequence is TGTGCCAGCAGTATGGGACAGGGATCGAACACTGAAGCTTTCTTT. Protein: CASSMGQGSNTEAFF.

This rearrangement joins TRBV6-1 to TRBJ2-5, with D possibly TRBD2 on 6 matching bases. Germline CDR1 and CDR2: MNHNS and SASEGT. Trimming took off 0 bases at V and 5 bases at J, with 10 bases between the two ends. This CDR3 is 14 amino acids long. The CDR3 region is CASSEAEGWETQYF. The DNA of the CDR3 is TGTGCCAGCAGTGAAGCGGAGGGGTGGGAGACCCAGTACTTC.

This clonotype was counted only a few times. The CDR3 loop reads CSARSGLVYNEQFF. The CDR3 DNA sequence: TGCAGTGCTAGGTCGGGACTAGTTTACAATGAGCAGTTCTTC. The rearrangement uses TRBV20-1 and TRBJ2-1, with TRBD2 identical over 8 bases. After removal of 3 bases from V and 4 bases from J, the junction contained 5 bases not matched to a gene. The germline gives CDR1 DFQATT, CDR2 SNEGSKA (reference sequence). The length of the CDR3 is 14 residues.

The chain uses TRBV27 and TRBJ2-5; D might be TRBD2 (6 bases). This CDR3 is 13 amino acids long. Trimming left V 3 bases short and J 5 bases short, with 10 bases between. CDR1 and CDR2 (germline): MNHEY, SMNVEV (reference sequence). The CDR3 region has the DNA TGTGCCAGCAGTTTTACTAGCCGGGAGACCCAGTACTTC. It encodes CASSFTSRETQYF.

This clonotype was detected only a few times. The CDR3 bases are TGTGCCACCAGCAGAGATCTAGGATCCCCAACCACAGATACGCAGTATTTT. Amino acid sequence: CATSRDLGSPTTDTQYF. This chain links TRBV15 with TRBJ2-3; no definite D call. Trimming took off 0 bases at V and 2 bases at J, with 15 bases between the two ends. The germline V gene encodes CDR1 LNHNV and CDR2 YYDKDF (reference sequence). This CDR3 comprises 17 residues.

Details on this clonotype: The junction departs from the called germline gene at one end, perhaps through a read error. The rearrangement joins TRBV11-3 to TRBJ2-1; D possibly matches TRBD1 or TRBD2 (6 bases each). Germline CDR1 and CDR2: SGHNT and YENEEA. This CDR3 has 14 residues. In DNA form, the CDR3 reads TGTGCCAGCGGGGGGCCCTACTCCTACAATGAGCAGTTGTTC. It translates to CASGGPYSYNEQLF.

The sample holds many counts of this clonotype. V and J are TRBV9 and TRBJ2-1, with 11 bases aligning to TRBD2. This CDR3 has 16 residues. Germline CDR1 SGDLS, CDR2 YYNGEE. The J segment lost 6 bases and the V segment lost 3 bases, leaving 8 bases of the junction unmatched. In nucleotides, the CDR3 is TGTGCCAGCAGCGGATCCCTAGCGGGGGGTGGCAATGAGCAGTTCTTC. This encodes CASSGSLAGGGNEQFF.

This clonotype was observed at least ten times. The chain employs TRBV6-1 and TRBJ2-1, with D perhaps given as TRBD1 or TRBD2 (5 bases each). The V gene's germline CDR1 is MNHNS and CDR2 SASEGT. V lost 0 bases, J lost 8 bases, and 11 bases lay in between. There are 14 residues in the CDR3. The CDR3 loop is CASSEAWGFHEQFF. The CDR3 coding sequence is TGTGCCAGCAGTGAAGCTTGGGGGTTCCATGAGCAGTTCTTC.

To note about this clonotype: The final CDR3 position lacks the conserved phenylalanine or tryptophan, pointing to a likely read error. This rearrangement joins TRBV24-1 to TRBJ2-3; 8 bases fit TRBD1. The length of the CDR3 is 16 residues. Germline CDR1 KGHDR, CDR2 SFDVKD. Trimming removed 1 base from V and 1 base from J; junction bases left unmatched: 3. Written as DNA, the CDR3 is TGTGCCACCAGTGATTTAACGACAGGGGGCACAGATACGCAGTATTCT. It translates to CATSDLTTGGTDTQYS.

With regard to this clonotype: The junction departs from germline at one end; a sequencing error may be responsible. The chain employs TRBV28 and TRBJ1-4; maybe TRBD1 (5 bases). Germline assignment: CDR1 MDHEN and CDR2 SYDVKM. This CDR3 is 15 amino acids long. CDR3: CASTRLGDNNEKLFF. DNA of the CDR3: TGTGCCAGCACCCGTCTGGGGGATAATAATGAAAAGCTGTTTTTT.

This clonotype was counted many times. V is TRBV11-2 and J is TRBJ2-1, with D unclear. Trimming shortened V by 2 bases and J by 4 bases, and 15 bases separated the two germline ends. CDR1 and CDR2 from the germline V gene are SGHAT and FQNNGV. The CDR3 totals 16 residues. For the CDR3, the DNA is TGTGCCAGCAGCTTATTGGTCAGTCTGGGTTACAATGAGCAGTTCTTC. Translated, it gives CASSLLVSLGYNEQFF.

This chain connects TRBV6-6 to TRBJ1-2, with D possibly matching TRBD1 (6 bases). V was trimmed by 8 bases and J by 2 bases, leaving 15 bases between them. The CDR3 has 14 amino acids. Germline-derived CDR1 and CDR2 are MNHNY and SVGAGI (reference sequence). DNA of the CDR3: TGTGCCAGCTACGGAGGACAGAGAAACTATGGCTACACCTTC. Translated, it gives CASYGGQRNYGYTF.

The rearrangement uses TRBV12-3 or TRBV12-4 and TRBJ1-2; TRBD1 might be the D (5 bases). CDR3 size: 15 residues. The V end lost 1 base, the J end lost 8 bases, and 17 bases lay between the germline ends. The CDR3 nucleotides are TGTGCCAGCAGTTTAGGTCTTCTTGGGGCGTGGGGCTACACCTTC. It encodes CASSLGLLGAWGYTF.

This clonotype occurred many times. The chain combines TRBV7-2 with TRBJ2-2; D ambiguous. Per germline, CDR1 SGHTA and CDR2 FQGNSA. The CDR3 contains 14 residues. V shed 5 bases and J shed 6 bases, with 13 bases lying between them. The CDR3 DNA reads TGTGCCAGCAGCAAAGAACCGGGCGCCGGGGAGCTGTTTTTT. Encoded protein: CASSKEPGAGELFF.

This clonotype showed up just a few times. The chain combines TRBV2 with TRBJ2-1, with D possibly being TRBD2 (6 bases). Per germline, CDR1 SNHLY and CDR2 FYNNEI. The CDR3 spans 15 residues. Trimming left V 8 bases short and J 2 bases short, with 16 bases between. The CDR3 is CASLRELAAYNEQFF. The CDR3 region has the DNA TGTGCCAGCCTAAGGGAACTAGCCGCCTACAATGAGCAGTTCTTC.

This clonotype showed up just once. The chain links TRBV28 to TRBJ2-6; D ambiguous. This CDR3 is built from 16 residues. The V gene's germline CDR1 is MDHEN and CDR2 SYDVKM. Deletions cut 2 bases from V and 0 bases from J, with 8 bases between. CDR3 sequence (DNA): TGTGCCAGCAGTTTAATGATCGGCTCTGGGGCCAACGTCCTGACTTTC. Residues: CASSLMIGSGANVLTF.

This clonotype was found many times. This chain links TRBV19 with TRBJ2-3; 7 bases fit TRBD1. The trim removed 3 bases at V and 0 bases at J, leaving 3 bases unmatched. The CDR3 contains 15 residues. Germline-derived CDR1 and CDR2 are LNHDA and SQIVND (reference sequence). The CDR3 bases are TGTGCCAGTAGTATCCTGGGACAGAGCACAGATACGCAGTATTTT. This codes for CASSILGQSTDTQYF.

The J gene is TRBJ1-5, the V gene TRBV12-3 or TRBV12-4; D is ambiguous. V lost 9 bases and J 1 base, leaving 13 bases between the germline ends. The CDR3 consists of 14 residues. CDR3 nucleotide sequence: TGTGCCAGTAGGGAGAGACACAGCAATCAGCCCCAGCATTTT. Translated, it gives CASRERHSNQPQHF.

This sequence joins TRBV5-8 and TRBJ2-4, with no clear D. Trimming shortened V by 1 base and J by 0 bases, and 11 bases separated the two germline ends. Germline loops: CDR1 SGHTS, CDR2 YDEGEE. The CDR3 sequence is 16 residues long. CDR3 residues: CASSLLDALAKNIQYF. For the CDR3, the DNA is TGTGCCAGCAGCTTGCTAGACGCCTTAGCCAAAAACATTCAGTACTTC.

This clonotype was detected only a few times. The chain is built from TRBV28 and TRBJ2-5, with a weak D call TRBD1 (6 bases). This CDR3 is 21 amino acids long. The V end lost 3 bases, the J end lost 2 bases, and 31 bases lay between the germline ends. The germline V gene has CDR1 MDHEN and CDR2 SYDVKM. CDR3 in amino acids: CASSFQGKVAETALEQETQYF. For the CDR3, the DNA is TGTGCCAGCAGTTTCCAGGGGAAGGTAGCAGAGACAGCTTTGGAACAAGAGACCCAGTACTTC.

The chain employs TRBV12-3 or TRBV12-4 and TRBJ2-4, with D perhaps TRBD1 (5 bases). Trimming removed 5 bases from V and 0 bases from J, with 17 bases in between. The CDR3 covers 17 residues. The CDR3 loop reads CASSPPFQGRAKNIQYF. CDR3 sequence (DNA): TGTGCCAGCAGTCCCCCATTCCAGGGAAGAGCCAAAAACATTCAGTACTTC.

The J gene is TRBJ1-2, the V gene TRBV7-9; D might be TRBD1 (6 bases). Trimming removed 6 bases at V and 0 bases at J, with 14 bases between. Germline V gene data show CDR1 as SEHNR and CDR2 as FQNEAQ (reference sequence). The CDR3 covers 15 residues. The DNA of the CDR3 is TGTGCCAGCAGGACCACAGGGCAAGCTAACTATGGCTACACCTTC. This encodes CASRTTGQANYGYTF.

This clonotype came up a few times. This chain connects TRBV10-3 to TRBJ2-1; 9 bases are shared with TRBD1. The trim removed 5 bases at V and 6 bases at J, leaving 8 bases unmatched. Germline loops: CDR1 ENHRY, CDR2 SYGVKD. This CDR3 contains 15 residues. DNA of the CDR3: TGTGCCATCAGTTCCGGGACAGGGAGAGGCAATGAGCAGTTCTTC. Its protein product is CAISSGTGRGNEQFF.

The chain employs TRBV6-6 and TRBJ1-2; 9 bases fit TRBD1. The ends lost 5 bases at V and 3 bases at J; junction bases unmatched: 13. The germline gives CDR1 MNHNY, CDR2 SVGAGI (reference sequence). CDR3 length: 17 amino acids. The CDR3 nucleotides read TGTGCCAGCAGTCCCCGAGGGGGACAGGGTTTGGACTATGGCTACACCTTC. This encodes CASSPRGGQGLDYGYTF.

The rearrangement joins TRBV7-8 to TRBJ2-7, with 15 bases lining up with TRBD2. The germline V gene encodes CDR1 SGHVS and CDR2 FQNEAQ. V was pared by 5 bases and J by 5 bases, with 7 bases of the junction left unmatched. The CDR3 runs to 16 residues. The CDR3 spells CASSKGLAGGFDEQYF. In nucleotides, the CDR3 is TGTGCCAGCAGCAAGGGACTAGCGGGGGGCTTCGACGAGCAGTACTTC. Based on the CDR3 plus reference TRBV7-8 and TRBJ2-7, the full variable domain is GAGVSQSPRYKVAKRGQDVALRCDPISGHVSLFWYQQALGQGPEFLTYFQNEAQLDKSGLPSDRFFAERPEGSVSTLKIQRTQQEDSAVYLCASSKGLAGGFDEQYFGPGTRLTVT.

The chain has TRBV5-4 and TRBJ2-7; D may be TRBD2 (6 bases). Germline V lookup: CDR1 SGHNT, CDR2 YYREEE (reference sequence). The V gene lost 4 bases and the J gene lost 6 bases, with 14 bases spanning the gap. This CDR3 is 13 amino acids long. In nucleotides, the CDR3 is TGTGCCAGCAGCGCGGGGCTAGTGAGCGAGCAGTACGTC. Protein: CASSAGLVSEQYV.

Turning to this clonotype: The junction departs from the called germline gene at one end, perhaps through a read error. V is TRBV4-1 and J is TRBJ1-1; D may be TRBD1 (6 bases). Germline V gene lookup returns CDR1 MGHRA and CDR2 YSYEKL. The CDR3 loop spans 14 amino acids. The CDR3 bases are TGCGCCAGCACCCAAAGTGGAACAGGGCCTGAAGCTTTCTTT. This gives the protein CASTQSGTGPEAFF.

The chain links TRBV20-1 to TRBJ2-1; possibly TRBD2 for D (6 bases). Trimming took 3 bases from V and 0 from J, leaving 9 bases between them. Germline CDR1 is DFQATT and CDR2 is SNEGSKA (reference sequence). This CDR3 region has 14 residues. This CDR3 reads CSASGGSSYNEQFF. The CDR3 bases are TGCAGTGCTAGCGGGGGTAGCTCCTACAATGAGCAGTTCTTC.